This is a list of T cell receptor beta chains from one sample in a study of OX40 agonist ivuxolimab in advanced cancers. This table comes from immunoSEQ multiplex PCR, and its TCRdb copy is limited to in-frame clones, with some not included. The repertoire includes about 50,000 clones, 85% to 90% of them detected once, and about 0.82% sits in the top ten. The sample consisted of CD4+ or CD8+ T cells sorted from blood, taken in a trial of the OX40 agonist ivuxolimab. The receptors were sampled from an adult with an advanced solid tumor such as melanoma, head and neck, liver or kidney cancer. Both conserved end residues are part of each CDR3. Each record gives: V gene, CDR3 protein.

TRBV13	CASSSFRDRLTDTQYF
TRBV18	CASSATGARDYGYTF
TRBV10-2	CASSVATNTEAFF
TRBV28	CASSFVSGQGRGYTF
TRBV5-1	CASRVGQRQETQYF
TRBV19	CASSIIGGFAEAFF
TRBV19	CASSTSEGANEKLFF
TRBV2	CASSEALQPDTQYF
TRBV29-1	CSVKTQGAEAFF
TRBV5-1	CASSLTPGDRSYSVSPLHF
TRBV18	CASSNTGDRNSPLHF
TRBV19	CASSFSRGNQPQHF
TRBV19	CASSSRAYGSGNTIYF
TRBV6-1	CASSVNRVRTGELFF
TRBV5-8	CASSFLGTAYGYTF
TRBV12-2	CASRRRDQASYNSPLHF
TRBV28	CASSFGSSYNSPLHF
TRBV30	CAWTYPGTGGRQYF
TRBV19	CASTSGGQETQYF
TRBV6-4	CASSDSLTSWETQYF
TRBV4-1	CASSQGALRTGTRANEQFF